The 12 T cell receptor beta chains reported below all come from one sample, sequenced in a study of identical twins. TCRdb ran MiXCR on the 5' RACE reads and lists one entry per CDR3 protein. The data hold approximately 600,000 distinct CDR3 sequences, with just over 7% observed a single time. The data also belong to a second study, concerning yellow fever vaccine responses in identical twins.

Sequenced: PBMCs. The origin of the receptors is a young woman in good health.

The CDR3 nucleotides read TGCGCCAGCAGCCGGACAGGGGTGAATTCCTACAATGAGCAGTTCTTC. This sequence encodes CASSRTGVNSYNEQFF. This rearrangement joins TRBV5-1 to TRBJ2-1, with 9 bases that match TRBD1. The CDR3 is 16 residues long. The V gene's germline CDR1 is SGHRS and CDR2 YFSETQ. The V and J ends lost 4 bases and 1 base, in that order; junction bases with no gene match: 6.

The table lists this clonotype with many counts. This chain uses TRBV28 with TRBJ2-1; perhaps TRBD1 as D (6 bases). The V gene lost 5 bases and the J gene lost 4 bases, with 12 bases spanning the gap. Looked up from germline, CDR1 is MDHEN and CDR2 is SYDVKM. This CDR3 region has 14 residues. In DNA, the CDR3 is TGTGCCAGCAGTCCGGGACAAATTTACAATGAGCAGTTCTTC. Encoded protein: CASSPGQIYNEQFF.

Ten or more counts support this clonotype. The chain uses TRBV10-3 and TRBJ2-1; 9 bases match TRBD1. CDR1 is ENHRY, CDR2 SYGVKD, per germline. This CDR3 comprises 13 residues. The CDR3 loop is CAARTGEYNEQFF. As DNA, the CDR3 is TGTGCGGCCCGGACAGGGGAATACAATGAGCAGTTCTTC.

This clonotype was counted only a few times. CDR3 residues: CASSLPKALQFF. CDR3 nucleotide sequence: TGTGCCAGCAGCCTCCCTAAGGCCTTGCAGTTCTTC. The chain has TRBV13 and TRBJ2-1; D unclear. The CDR3 is 12 amino acids. The ends were cut back, 5 bases at V and 12 bases at J, with 14 bases in the middle. Germline CDR1 and CDR2: PRHDT and FYEKMQ (reference sequence).

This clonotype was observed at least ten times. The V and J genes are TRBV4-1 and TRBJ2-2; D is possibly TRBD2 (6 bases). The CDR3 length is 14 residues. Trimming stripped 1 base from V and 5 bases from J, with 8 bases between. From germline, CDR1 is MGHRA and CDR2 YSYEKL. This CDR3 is CASSQVGGTGELFF. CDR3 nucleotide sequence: TGCGCCAGCAGCCAAGTGGGGGGTACCGGGGAGCTGTTTTTT.

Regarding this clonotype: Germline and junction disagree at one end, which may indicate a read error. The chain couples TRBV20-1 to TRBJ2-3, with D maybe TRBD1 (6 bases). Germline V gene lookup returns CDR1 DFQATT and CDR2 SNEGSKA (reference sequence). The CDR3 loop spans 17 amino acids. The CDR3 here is CCAGGQLAVGSTDTQYF. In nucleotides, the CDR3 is TGCTGTGCTGGGGGCCAGCTAGCCGTAGGGAGCACAGATACGCAGTATTTT.

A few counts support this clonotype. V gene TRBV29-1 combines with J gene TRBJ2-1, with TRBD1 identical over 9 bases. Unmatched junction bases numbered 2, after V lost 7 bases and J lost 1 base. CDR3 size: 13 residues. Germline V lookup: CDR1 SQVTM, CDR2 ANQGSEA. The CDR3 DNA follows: TGCAGCGCGACAGGGGGGTCCTACAATGAGCAGTTCTTC. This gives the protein CSATGGSYNEQFF.

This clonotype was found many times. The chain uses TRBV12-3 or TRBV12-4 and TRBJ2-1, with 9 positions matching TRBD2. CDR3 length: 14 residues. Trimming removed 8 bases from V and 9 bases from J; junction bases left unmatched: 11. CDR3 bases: TGTGCCAGCGTGGAAACTAGCGGGCTGGGTGAGCAGTTCTTC. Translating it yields CASVETSGLGEQFF.

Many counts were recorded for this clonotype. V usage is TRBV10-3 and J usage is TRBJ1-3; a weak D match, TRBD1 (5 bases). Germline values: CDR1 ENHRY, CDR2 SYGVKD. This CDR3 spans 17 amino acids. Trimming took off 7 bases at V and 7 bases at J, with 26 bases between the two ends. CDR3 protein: CAIKARQTALEGNTIYF. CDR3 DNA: TGTGCCATCAAAGCTCGCCAGACAGCGCTTGAAGGGAACACCATATATTTT.

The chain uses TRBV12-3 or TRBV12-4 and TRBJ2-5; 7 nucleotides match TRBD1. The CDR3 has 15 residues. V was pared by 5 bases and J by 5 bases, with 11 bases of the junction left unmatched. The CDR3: CASSPRQGSWETQYF. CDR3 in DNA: TGTGCCAGCAGTCCCCGACAGGGAAGTTGGGAGACCCAGTACTTC.

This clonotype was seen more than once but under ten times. In DNA form, the CDR3 reads TGTGCCAGCAGCCCTAAGGGACCCACCGATAATCAGCCCCAGCATTTT. This codes for CASSPKGPTDNQPQHF. The gene calls are TRBV7-9 and TRBJ1-5; the D gene is possibly TRBD1 (5 bases). Germline V gene lookup returns CDR1 SEHNR and CDR2 FQNEAQ (reference sequence). Trimming pared 5 bases from V and 4 bases from J, leaving 18 bases between. The CDR3 length is 16 residues.

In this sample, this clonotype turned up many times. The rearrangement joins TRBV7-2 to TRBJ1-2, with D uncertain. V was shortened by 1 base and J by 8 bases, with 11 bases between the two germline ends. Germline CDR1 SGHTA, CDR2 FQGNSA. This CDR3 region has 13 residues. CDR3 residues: CASSLDSLLGYTF. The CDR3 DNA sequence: TGTGCCAGCAGCTTAGATTCCTTGTTGGGCTACACCTTC.